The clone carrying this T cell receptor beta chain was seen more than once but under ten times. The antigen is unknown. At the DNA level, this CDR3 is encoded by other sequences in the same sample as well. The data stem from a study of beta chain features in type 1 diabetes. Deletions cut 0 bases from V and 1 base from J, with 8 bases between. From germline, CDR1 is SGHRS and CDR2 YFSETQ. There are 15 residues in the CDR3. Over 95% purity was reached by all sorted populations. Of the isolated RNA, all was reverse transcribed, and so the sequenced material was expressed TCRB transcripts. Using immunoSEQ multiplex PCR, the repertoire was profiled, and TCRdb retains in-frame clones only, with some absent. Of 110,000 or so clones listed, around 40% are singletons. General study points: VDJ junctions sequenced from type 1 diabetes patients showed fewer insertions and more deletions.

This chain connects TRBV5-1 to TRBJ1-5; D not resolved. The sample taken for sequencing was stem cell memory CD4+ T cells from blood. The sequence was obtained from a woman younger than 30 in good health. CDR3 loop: CASSLAGLSNQPQHF. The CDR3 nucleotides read TGCGCCAGCAGCTTGGCGGGGTTGAGCAATCAGCCCCAGCATTTT. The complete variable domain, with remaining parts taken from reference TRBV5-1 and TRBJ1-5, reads KAGVTQTPRYLIKTRGQQVTLSCSPISGHRSVSWYQQTPGQGLQFLFEYFSETQRNKGNFPGRFSGRQFSNSRSEMNVSTLELGDSALYLCASSLAGLSNQPQHFGDGTRLSIL.